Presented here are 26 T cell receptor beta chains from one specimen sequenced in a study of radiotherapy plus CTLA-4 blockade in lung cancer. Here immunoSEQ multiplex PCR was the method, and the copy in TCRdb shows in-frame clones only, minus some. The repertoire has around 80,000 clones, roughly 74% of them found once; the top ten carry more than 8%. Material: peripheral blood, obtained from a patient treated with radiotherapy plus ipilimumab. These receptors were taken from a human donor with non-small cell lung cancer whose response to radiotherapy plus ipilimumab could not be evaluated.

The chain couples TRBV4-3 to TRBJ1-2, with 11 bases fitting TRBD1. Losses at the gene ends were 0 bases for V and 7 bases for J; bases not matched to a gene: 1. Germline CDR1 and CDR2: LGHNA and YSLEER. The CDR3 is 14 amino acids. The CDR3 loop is CASSQEGQGVGYTF. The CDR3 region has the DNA TGCGCCAGCAGCCAAGAGGGACAGGGGGTTGGCTACACCTTC.

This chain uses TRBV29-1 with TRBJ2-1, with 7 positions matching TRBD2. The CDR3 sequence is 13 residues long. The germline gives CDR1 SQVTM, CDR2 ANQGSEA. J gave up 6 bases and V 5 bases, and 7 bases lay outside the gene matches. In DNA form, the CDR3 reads TGCAGCGTTAGATCGGGAGGTACCAATGAGCAGTTCTTC. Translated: CSVRSGGTNEQFF.

This chain's CDR3 is CASSILSRADTEAFF. Here the CDR3 DNA reads TGTGCCAGCAGTATCCTGAGCAGGGCGGACACTGAAGCTTTCTTT. The V call is TRBV27, the J call TRBJ1-1; possibly TRBD1 for D (5 bases). The CDR3 is made up of 15 amino acids. V gave up 5 bases and J gave up 3 bases, with 16 bases separating them. The germline V gene encodes CDR1 MNHEY and CDR2 SMNVEV (reference sequence).

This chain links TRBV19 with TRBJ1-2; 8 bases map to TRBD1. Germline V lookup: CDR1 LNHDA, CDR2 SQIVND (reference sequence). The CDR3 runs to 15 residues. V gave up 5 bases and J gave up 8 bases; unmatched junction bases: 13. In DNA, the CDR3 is TGTGCCAGTAGTCCCGAACGGACAGGGTTTGGGGGCTACACCTTC. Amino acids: CASSPERTGFGGYTF.

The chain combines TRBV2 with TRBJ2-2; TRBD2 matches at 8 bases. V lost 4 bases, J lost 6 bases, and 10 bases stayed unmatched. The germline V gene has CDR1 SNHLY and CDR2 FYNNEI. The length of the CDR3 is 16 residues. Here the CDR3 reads CASSAQAGATAGELFF. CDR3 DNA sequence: TGTGCCAGCAGTGCCCAAGCGGGAGCGACGGCCGGGGAGCTGTTTTTT.

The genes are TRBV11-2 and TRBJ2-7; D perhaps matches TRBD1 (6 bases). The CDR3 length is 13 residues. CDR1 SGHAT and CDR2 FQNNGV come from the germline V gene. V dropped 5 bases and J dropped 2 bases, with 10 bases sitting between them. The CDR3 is CASSTDSTYEQYF. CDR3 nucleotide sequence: TGTGCCAGCAGCACGGACAGTACCTACGAGCAGTACTTC.

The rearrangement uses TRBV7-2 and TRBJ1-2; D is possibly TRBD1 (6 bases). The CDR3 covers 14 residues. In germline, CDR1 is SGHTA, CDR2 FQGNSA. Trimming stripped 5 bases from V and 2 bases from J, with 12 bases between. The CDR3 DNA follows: TGTGCCAGCAGCGGACGGACAGTGAACTATGGCTACACCTTC. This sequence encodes CASSGRTVNYGYTF. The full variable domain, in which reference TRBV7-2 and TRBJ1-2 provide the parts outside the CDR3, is GAGVSQSPSNKVTEKGKDVELRCDPISGHTALYWYRQSLGQGLEFLIYFQGNSAPDKSGLPSDRFSAERTGGSVSTLTIQRTQQEDSAVYLCASSGRTVNYGYTFGSGTRLTVV.

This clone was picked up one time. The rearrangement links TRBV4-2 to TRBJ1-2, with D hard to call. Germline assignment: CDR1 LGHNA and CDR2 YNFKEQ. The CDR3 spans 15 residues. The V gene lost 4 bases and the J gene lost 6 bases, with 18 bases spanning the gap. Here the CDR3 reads CASSPLERSGHGYTF. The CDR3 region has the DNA TGTGCCAGCAGCCCTCTGGAACGATCTGGGCATGGCTACACCTTC.

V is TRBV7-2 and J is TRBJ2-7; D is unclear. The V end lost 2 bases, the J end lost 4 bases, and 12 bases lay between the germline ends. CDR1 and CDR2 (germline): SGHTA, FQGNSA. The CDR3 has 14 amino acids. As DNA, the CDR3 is TGTGCCAGCAGCTTAACTGTGGGCACTTACGAGCAGTACTTC. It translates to CASSLTVGTYEQYF.

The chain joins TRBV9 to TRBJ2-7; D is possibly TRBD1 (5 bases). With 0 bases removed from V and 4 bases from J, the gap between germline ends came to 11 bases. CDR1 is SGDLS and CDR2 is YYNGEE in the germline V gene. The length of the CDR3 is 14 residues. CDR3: CASSVASTEYEQYF. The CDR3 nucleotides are TGTGCCAGCAGCGTAGCTTCGACAGAATACGAGCAGTACTTC.

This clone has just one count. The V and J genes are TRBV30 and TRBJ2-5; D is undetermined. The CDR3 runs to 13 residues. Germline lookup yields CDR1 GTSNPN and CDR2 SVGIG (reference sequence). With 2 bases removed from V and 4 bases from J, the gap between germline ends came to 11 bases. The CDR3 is CAWSIAAGETQYF. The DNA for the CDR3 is TGTGCCTGGAGTATAGCCGCCGGAGAGACCCAGTACTTC.

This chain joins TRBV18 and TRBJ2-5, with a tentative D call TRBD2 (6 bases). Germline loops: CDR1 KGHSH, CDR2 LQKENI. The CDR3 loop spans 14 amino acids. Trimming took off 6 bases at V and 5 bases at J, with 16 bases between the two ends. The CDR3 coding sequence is TGTGCCAGCTCGGCGACTCTTAGCGGTGAGACCCAGTACTTC. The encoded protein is CASSATLSGETQYF.

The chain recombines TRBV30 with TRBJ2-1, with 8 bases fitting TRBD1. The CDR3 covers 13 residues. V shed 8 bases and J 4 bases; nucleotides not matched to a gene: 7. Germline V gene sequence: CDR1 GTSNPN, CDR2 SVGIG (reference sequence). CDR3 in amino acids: CARNGQGYNEQFF. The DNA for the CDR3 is TGTGCCCGAAATGGACAGGGTTACAATGAGCAGTTCTTC. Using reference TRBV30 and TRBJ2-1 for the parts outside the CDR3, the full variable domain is SQTIHQWPATLVQPVGSPLSLECTVEGTSNPNLYWYRQAAGRGLQLLFYSVGIGQISSEVPQNLSASRPQDRQFILSSKKLLLSDSGFYLCARNGQGYNEQFFGPGTRLTVL.

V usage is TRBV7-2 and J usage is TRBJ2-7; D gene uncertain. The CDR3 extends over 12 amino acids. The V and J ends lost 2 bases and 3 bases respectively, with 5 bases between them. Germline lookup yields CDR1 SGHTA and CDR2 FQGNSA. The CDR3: CASSLYYYEQYF. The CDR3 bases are TGTGCCAGCAGCTTATATTACTACGAGCAGTACTTC.

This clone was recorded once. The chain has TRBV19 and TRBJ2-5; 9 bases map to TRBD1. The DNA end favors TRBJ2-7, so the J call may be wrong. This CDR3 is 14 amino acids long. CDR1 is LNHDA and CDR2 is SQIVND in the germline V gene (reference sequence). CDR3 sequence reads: CASSIAQGASEQYF. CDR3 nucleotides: TGTGCCAGTAGTATAGCACAGGGGGCCTCCGAGCAGTACTTC.

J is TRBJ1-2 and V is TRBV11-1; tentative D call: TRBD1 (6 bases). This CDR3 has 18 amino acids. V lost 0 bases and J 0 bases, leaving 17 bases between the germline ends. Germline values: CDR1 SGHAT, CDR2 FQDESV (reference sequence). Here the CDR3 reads CASSLAPLDRTSNYGYTF. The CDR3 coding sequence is TGTGCCAGCAGCTTAGCCCCTCTTGACAGGACCTCTAACTATGGCTACACCTTC.

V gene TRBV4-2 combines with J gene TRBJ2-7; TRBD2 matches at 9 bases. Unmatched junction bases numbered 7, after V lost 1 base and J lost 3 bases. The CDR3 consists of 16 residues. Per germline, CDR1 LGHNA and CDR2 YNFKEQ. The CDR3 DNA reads TGTGCCAGCAGCCAAGCGGCTAGCGGGGCTTTCTACGAGCAGTACTTC. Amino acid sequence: CASSQAASGAFYEQYF.

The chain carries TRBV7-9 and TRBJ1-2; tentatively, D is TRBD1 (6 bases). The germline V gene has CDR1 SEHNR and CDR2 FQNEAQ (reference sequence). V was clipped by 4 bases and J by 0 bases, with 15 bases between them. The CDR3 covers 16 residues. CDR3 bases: TGTGCCAGCAGCTCACCAGGGGAACAGACTAACTATGGCTACACCTTC. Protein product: CASSSPGEQTNYGYTF.

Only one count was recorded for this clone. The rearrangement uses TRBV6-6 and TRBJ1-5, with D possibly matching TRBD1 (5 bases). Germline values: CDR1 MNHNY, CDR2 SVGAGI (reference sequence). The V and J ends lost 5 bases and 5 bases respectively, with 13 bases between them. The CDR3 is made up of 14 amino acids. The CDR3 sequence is CASSPPWGDQPQHF. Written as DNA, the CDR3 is TGTGCCAGCAGTCCCCCCTGGGGGGATCAGCCCCAGCATTTT.

The CDR3 DNA reads TGTGCCAGCAGCCCCCCCGGGACATTCTACGAGCAGTACTTC. Translating gives CASSPPGTFYEQYF. This rearrangement joins TRBV28 to TRBJ2-7, with D possibly being TRBD1 (6 bases). Trimming cost V 6 bases and J 3 bases, with 15 bases left between them. The CDR3 has 14 residues. Germline V gene sequence: CDR1 MDHEN, CDR2 SYDVKM.

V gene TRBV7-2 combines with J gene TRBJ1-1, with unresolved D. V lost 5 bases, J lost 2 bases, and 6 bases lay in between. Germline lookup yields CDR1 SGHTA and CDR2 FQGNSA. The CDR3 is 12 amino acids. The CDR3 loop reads CASSQANTEAFF. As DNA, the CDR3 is TGTGCCAGCAGCCAGGCAAACACTGAAGCTTTCTTT.

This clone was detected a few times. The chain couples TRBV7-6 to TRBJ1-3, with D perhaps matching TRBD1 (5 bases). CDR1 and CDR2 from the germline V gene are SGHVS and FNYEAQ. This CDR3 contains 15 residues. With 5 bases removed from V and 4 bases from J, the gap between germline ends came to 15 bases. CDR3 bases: TGTGCCAGCAGCGCTACGCAGGGTTTCGGAAACACCATATATTTT. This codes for CASSATQGFGNTIYF.

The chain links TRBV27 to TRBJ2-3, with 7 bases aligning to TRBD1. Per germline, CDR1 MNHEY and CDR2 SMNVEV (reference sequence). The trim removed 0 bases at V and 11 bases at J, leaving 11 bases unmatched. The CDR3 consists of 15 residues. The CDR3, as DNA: TGTGCCAGCAGTTTATCAGGAACGACAGGGAGAGAGCAGTATTTT. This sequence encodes CASSLSGTTGREQYF.

CDR3 nucleotide sequence: TGTGCCAGCAAGGGGCTCGCGAACACCGGGGAGCTGTTTTTT. Translation: CASKGLANTGELFF. V is TRBV2 and J is TRBJ2-2, with D tentatively TRBD1 (5 bases). Deletions cut 7 bases from V and 0 bases from J, with 9 bases between. This CDR3 spans 14 amino acids. CDR1 is SNHLY, CDR2 FYNNEI, per germline.

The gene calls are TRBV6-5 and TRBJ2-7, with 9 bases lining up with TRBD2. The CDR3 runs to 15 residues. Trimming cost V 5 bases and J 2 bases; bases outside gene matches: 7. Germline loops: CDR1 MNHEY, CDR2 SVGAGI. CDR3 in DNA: TGTGCCAGCAGTGGGATAGCGGGAGTCGCCTACGAGCAGTACTTC. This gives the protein CASSGIAGVAYEQYF.

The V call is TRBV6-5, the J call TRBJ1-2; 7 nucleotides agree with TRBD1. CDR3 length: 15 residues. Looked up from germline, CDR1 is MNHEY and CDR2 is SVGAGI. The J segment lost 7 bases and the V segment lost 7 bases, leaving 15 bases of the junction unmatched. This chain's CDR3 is CASKRIDRDQIGYTF. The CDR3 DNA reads TGTGCCAGCAAGCGAATCGACAGGGATCAGATTGGCTACACCTTC.